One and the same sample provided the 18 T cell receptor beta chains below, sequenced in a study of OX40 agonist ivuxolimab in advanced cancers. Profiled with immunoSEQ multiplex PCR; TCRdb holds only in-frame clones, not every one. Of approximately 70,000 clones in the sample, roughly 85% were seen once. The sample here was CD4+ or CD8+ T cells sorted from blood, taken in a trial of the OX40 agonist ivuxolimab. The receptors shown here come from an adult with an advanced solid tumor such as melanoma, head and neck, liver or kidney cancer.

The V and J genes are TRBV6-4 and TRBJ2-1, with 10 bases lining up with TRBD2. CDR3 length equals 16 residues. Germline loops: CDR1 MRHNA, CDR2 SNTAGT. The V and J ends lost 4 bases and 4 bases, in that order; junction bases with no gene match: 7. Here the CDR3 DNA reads TGTGCCAGCAGTGCCCAGACTAGCGGGCTTTACAATGAGCAGTTCTTC. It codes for CASSAQTSGLYNEQFF.

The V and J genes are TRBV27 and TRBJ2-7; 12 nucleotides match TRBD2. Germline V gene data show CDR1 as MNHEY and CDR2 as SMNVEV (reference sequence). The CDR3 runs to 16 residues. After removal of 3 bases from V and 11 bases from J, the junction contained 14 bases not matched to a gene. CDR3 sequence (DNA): TGTGCCAGCAGTTTGTTAGGGACTAGCGGGCACCTGAGGGAGTACTTC. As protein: CASSLLGTSGHLREYF.

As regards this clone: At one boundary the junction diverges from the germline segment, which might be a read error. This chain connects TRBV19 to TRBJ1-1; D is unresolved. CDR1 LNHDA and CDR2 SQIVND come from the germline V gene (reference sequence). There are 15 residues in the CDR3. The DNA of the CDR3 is TGTGTCAGTAGTATAAGTTGGCTCCGGGAGACAGAAGCTTTCTTT. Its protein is CVSSISWLRETEAFF.

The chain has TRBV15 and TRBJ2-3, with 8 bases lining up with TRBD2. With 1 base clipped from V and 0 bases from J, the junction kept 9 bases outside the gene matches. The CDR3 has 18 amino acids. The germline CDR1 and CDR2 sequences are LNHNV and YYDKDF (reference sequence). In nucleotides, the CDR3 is TGTGCCACCAGCAGAGCTTATTTAGCGGGGTATAGCACAGATACGCAGTATTTT. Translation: CATSRAYLAGYSTDTQYF.

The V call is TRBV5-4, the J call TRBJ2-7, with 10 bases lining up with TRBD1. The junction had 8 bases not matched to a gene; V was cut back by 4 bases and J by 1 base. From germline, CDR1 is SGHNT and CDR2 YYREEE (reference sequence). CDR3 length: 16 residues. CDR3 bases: TGTGCCAGCAGCCGATCCGGGACAGGGGTATCCTACGAGCAGTACTTC. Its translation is CASSRSGTGVSYEQYF.

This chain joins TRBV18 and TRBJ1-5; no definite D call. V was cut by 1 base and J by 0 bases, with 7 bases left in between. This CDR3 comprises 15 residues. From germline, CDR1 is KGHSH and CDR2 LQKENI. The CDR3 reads CASSPLENSNQPQHF. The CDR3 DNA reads TGTGCCAGCTCACCACTTGAGAATAGCAATCAGCCCCAGCATTTT.

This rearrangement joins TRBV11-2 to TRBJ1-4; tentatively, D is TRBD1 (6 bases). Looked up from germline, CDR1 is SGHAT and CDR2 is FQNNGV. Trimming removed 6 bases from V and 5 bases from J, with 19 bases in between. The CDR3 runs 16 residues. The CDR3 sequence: CASSPLQGGLNEKLFF. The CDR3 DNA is TGTGCCAGCAGTCCGCTTCAAGGGGGACTCAATGAAAAACTGTTTTTT.

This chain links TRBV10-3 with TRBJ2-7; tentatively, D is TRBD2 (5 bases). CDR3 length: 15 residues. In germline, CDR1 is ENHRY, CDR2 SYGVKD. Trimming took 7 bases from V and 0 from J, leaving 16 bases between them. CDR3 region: CAITLGEGSSYEQYF. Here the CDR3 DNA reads TGTGCCATCACTTTAGGAGAGGGCAGCTCCTACGAGCAGTACTTC.

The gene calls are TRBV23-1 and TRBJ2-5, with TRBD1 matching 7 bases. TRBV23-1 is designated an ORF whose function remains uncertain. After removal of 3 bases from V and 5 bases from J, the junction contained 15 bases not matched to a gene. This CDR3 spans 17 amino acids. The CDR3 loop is CASSHITLTGYGETQYF. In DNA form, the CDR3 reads TGCGCCAGCAGTCACATTACCCTGACAGGGTATGGTGAGACCCAGTACTTC.

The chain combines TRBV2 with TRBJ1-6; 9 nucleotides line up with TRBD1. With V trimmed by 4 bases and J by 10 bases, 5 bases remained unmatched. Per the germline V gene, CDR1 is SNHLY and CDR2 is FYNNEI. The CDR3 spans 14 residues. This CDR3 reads CASSVQGAQSPLHF. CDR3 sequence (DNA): TGTGCCAGCAGTGTACAGGGGGCACAGTCACCCCTCCACTTT.

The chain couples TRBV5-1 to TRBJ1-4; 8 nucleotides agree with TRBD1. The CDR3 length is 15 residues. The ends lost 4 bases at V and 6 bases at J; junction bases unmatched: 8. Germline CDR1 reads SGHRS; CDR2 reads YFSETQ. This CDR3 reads CASSATGGIDEKLFF. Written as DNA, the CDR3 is TGCGCCAGCAGCGCAACAGGGGGGATAGATGAAAAACTGTTTTTT.

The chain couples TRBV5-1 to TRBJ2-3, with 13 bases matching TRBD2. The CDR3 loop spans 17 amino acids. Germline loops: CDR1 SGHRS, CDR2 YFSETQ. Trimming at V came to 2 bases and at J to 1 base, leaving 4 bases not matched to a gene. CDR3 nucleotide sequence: TGCGCCAGCAGCTTTTCCGGGACTAGCGGGGGCACAGATACGCAGTATTTT. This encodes CASSFSGTSGGTDTQYF.

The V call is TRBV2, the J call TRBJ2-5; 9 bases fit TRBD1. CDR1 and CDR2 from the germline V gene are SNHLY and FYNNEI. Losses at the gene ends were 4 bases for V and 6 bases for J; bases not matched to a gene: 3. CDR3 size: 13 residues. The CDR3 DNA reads TGTGCCAGCAGTGGGGACAGGGAGAAGACCCAGTACTTC. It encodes CASSGDREKTQYF.

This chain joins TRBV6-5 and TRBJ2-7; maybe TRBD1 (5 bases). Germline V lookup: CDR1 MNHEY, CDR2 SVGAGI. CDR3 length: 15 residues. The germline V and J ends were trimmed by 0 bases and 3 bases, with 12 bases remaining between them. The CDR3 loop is CASSYSTVQGYEQYF. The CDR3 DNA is TGTGCCAGCAGTTACTCGACAGTCCAGGGCTACGAGCAGTACTTC.

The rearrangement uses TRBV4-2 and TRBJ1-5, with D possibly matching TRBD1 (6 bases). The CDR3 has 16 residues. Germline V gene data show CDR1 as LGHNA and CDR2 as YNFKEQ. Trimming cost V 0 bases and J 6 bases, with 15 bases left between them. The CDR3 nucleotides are TGTGCCAGCAGCCAAGATCGGGGGCCCTTCAGTCAGCCCCAGCATTTT. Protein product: CASSQDRGPFSQPQHF.

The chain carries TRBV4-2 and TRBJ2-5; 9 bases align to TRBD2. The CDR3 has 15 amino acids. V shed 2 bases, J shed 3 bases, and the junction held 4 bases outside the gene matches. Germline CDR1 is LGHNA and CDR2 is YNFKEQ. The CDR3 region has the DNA TGTGCCAGCAGCCAACCCGCGGGGGGGAAAGAGACCCAGTACTTC. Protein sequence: CASSQPAGGKETQYF.

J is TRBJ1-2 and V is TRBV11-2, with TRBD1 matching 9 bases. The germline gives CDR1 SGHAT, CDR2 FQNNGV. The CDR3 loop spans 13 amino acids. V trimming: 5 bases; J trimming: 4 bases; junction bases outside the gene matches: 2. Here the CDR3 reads CASSLGQGYGYTF. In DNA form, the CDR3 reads TGTGCCAGCAGCCTGGGACAGGGCTATGGCTACACCTTC.

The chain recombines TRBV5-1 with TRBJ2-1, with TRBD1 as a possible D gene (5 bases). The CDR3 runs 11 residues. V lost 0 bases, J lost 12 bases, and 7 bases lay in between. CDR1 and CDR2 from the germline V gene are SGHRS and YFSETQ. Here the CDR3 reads CASSLEGVQFF. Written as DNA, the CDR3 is TGCGCCAGCAGCTTGGAAGGGGTGCAGTTCTTC.